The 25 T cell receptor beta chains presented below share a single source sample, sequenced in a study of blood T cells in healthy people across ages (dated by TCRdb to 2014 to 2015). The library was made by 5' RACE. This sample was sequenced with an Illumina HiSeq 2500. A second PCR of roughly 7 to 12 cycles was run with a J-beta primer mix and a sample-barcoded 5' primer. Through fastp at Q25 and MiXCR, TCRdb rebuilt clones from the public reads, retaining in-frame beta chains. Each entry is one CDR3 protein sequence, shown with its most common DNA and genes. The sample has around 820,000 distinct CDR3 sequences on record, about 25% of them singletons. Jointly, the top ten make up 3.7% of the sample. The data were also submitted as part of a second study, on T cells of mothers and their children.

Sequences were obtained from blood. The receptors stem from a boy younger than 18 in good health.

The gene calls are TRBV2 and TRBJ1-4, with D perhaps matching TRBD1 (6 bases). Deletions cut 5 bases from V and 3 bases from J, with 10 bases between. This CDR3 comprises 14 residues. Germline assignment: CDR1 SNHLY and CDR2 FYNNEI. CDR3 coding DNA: TGTGCCAGCAGTAGGACAGTACCTAATGAAAAACTGTTTTTT. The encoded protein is CASSRTVPNEKLFF.

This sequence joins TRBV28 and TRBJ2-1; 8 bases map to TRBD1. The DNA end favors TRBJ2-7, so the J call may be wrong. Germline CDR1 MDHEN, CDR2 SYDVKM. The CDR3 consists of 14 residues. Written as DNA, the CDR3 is TGTGCCAGCAGTTTGACAGGGGCGTTCAATGAGCAGTACTTC. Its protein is CASSLTGAFNEQYF.

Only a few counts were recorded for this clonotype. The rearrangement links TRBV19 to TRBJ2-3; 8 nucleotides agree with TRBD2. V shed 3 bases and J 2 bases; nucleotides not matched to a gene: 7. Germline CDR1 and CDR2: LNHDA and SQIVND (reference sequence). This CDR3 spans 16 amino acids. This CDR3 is CASSIFGGGNTDTQYF. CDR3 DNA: TGTGCCAGTAGTATCTTCGGCGGGGGGAACACAGATACGCAGTATTTT.

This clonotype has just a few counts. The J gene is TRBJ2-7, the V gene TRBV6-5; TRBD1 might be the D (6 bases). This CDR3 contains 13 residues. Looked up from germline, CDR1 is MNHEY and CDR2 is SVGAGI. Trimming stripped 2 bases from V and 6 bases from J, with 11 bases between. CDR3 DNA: TGTGCCAGCAGTTACGGGGCAGGGGTCGAGCAGTACTTC. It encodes CASSYGAGVEQYF.

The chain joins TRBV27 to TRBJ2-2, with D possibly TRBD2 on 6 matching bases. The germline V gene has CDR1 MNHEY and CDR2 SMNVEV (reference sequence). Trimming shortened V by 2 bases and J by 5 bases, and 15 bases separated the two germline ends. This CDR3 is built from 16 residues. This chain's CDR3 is CASSLLEGRYTGELFF. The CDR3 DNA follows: TGTGCCAGCAGTTTACTGGAGGGCCGATATACCGGGGAGCTGTTTTTT.

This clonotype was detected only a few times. CDR3 residues: CSVEGGDVNIQYF. The CDR3 DNA is TGCAGCGTTGAGGGCGGGGATGTAAACATTCAGTACTTC. The chain recombines TRBV29-1 with TRBJ2-4; D is possibly TRBD2 (6 bases). This CDR3 spans 13 amino acids. V was trimmed by 3 bases and J by 6 bases, leaving 12 bases between them. Germline assignment: CDR1 SQVTM and CDR2 ANQGSEA.

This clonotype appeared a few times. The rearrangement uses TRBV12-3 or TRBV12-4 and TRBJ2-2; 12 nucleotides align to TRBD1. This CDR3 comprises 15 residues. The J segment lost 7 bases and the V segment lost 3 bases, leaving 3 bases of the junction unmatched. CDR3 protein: CASSLGQGAGGELFF. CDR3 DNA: TGTGCCAGCAGTTTGGGACAGGGGGCCGGCGGGGAGCTGTTTTTT.

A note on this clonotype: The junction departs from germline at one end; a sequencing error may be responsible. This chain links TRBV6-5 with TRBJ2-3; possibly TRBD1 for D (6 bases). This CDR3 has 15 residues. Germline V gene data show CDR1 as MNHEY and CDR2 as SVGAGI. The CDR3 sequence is CASSMTTGSTDTHYF. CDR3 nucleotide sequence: TGTGCCAGCAGCATGACGACAGGTAGCACAGATACGCATTATTTT.

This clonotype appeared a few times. The CDR3 spells CSAPVVDSGRAGDEQFF. CDR3 nucleotide sequence: TGCAGTGCGCCGGTCGTGGATAGCGGGAGGGCTGGCGATGAGCAGTTCTTC. This rearrangement joins TRBV20-1 to TRBJ2-1, with TRBD2 identical over 11 bases. After removal of 6 bases from V and 8 bases from J, the junction contained 18 bases not matched to a gene. CDR3 length: 17 residues. Germline assignment: CDR1 DFQATT and CDR2 SNEGSKA (reference sequence).

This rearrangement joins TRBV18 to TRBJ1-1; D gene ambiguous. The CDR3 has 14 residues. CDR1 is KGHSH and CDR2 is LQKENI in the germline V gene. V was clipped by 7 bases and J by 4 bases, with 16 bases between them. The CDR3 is CASLRELGVTEAFF. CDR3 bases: TGTGCCAGCTTACGCGAGTTGGGAGTCACTGAAGCTTTCTTT.

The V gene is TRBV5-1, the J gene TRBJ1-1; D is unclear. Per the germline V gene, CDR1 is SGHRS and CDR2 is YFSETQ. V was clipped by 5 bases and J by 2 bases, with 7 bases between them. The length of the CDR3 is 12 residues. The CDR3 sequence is CASRLTNTEAFF. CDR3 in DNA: TGCGCCAGCAGGTTAACAAACACTGAAGCTTTCTTT.

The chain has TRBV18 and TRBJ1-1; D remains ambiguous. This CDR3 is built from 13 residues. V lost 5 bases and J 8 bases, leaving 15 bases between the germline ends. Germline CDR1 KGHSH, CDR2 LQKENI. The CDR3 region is CASSSSLKGEAFF. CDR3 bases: TGTGCCAGCTCATCCAGCCTTAAGGGAGAAGCTTTCTTT.

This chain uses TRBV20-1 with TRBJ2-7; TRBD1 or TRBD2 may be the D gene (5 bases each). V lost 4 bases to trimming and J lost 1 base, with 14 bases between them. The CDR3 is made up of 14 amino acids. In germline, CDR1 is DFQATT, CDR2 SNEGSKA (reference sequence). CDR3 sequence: CSANPRDASYEQYF. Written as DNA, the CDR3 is TGCAGTGCTAACCCCCGGGACGCTTCCTACGAGCAGTACTTC.

The CDR3 DNA is TGCGCCAGCAGCCAAGCGCCGGGGGCAGGGGAGCAGTACTTC. Translation gives CASSQAPGAGEQYF. The chain carries TRBV4-1 and TRBJ2-1; TRBD1 or TRBD2 may be the D gene (6 bases each). The DNA end is a closer match to TRBJ2-7, so the J assignment may be wrong. Germline V lookup: CDR1 MGHRA, CDR2 YSYEKL. The CDR3 runs 14 residues.

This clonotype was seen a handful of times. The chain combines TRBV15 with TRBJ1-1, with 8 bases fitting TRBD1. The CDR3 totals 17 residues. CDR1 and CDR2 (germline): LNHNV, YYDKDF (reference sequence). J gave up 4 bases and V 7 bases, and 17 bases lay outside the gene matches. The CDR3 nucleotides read TGTGCCACCAACCCGGGGAGCCGACAGGGGATTACCACTGAAGCTTTCTTT. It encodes CATNPGSRQGITTEAFF.

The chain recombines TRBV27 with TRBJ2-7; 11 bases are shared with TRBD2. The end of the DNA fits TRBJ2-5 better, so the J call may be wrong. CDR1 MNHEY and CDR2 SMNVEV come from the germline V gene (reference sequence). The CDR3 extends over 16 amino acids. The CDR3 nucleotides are TGTGCCAGCAGTGTAGCGGGAGGGCCGATTGGGGAGACCCAGTACTTC. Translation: CASSVAGGPIGETQYF.

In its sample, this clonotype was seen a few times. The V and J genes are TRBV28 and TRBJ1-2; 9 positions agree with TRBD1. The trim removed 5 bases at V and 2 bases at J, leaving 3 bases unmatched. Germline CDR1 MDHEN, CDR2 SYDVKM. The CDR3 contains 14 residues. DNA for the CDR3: TGTGCCAGCAGTCGACAGGGGGACAACTATGGCTACACCTTC. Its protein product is CASSRQGDNYGYTF.

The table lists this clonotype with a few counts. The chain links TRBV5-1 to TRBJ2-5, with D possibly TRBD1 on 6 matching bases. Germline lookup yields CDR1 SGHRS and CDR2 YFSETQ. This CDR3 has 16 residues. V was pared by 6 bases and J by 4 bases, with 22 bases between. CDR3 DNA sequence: TGCGCCAGCATCAGCGTTGGGGGCCAGCGAACAGAGACCCAGTACTTC. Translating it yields CASISVGGQRTETQYF.

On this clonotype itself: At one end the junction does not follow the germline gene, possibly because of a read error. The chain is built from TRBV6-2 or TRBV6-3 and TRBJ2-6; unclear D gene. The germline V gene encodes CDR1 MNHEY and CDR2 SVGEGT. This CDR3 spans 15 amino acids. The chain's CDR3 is CASSYVNSGTNVLTF. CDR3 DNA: TGTGCCAGCAGTTACGTCAACTCTGGGACCAACGTCCTGACTTTC.

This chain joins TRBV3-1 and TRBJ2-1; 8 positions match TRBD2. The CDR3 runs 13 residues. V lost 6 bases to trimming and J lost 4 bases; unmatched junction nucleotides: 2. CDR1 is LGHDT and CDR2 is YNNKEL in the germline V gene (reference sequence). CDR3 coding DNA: TGTGCCAGCAGAGGCGGGGGGTACAATGAGCAGTTCTTC. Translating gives CASRGGGYNEQFF.

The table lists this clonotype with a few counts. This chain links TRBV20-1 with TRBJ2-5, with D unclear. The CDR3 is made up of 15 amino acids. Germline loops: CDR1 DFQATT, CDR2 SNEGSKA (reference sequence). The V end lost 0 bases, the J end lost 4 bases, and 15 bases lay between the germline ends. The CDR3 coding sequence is TGCAGTGCTAGAGATGCGTTATCGTTGGGAGAGACCCAGTACTTC. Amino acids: CSARDALSLGETQYF.

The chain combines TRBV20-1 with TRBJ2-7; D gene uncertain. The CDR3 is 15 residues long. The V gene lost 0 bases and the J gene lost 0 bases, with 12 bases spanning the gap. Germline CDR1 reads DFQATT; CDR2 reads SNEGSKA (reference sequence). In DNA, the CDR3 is TGCAGTGCTAGAGATGGCCAAGTGCCCTCCTACGAGCAGTACTTC. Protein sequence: CSARDGQVPSYEQYF.

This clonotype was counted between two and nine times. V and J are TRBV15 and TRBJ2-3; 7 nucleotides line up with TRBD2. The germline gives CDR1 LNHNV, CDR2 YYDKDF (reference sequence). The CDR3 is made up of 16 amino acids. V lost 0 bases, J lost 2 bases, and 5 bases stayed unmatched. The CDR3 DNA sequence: TGTGCCACCAGCAGAGAACCTAGCGGAGCCACAGATACGCAGTATTTT. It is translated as CATSREPSGATDTQYF.

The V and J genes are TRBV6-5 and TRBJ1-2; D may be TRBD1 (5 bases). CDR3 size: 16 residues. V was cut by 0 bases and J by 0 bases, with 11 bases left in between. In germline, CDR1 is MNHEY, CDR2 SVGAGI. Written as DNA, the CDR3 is TGTGCCAGCAGTTACTCGGGGGGGACCTCTAACTATGGCTACACCTTC. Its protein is CASSYSGGTSNYGYTF.

The CDR3 DNA reads as TGTGCCAGCAGCGTTGGGGGGAGTGTAGATCAGCCCCAGCATTTT. Its protein is CASSVGGSVDQPQHF. The chain links TRBV9 to TRBJ1-5; the D gene is possibly TRBD1 (5 bases). V lost 2 bases, J lost 5 bases, and 14 bases lay in between. CDR1 and CDR2 (germline): SGDLS, YYNGEE. The CDR3 runs to 15 residues.